This entry features one TCR beta chain sequence. No antigen is known for it. These data belong to a study of regulatory T cells in long-lasting Graves disease. Points from the study as a whole: Persistent-disease Graves' patients showed less TCR diversity than new cases.

Both iRepertoire HTBI primers and Arm-PCR of CDR3 regions were used to build the TCR beta libraries. TCRdb re-derived calls from the multiplex PCR reads in MiXCR, one entry per CDR3 protein. The sample carries some 500,000 distinct CDR3 sequences, roughly 16% recorded once. Time point described: newly diagnosed GD, antithyroid drugs for less than 3 months. PBMC-extracted RNA yielded the TCR library. These data were also reused for a study on T cells in Graves' hyperthyroidism and ophthalmopathy. Per that paper: The HTBI primer set was used in a first-round RT-PCR of the TCR CDR3.

The source of this sequence is a woman aged 35-65 years with Graves disease. The starting material was peripheral blood mononuclear cells (PBMCs), obtained at new diagnosis, from a patient treated with antithyroid drugs.

The CDR3 sequence: CASSQLRNYGYTF. The CDR3 DNA sequence: TGTGCCAGCAGCCAATTAAGGAACTATGGCTACACCTTC. V usage is TRBV3-1 and J usage is TRBJ1-2; D not certain. The germline V gene encodes CDR1 LGHDT and CDR2 YNNKEL (reference sequence). V lost 2 bases, J lost 2 bases, and 6 bases lay in between. The CDR3 runs 13 residues.